One and the same sample provided the 13 T cell receptor beta chains below, sequenced in a study of T cell responses to AZD1222 COVID-19 vaccine. This table comes from immunoSEQ multiplex PCR, and its TCRdb copy is limited to in-frame clones, with some not included. The sample includes some 130,000 clones, over 80% of them seen just once. The sequencing used peripheral blood, collected 28 days after the second AZD1222 dose. These receptors were obtained from an adult who received the AZD1222 COVID-19 vaccine.

This rearrangement joins TRBV5-8 to TRBJ1-5, with D possibly being TRBD1 (5 bases). The germline CDR1 and CDR2 sequences are SGHTS and YDEGEE. This CDR3 contains 13 residues. V shed 6 bases and J shed 6 bases, with 13 bases lying between them. CDR3 residues: CASTRRGGQPQHF. The CDR3 nucleotides are TGTGCCAGCACCCGCCGGGGGGGTCAGCCCCAGCATTTT.

The J gene is TRBJ1-5, the V gene TRBV15; a weak D match, TRBD1 (6 bases). V was pared by 5 bases and J by 3 bases, with 11 bases between. The CDR3 covers 14 residues. Germline V lookup: CDR1 LNHNV, CDR2 YYDKDF (reference sequence). The CDR3 sequence: CATSGRQANQPQHF. In DNA, the CDR3 is TGTGCCACCAGCGGGAGACAGGCCAATCAGCCCCAGCATTTT.

The chain uses TRBV9 and TRBJ2-2; TRBD1 aligns across 9 bases. V trimming: 0 bases; J trimming: 5 bases; junction bases outside the gene matches: 11. The germline gives CDR1 SGDLS, CDR2 YYNGEE. This CDR3 comprises 18 residues. The CDR3 protein is CASSVDRLGQGRTGELFF. Here the CDR3 DNA reads TGTGCCAGCAGCGTAGATAGGTTGGGACAGGGTAGGACCGGGGAGCTGTTTTTT.

This chain uses TRBV11-2 with TRBJ1-4, with D unresolved. Germline-derived CDR1 and CDR2 are SGHAT and FQNNGV. This CDR3 is built from 16 residues. Trimming pared 1 base from V and 1 base from J, leaving 10 bases between. The DNA for the CDR3 is TGTGCCAGCAGCTTAGGGTACAGCGTAACTAATGAAAAACTGTTTTTT. Translated, it gives CASSLGYSVTNEKLFF.

This clone came up once. The chain carries TRBV6-5 and TRBJ1-5; TRBD1 matches at 10 bases. The trim removed 6 bases at V and 5 bases at J, leaving 4 bases unmatched. This CDR3 is built from 14 residues. Germline V lookup: CDR1 MNHEY, CDR2 SVGAGI. CDR3 region: CASRGTGDHQPQHF. The CDR3 nucleotides read TGTGCCAGCAGGGGGACAGGGGATCATCAGCCCCAGCATTTT.

The V gene is TRBV10-2, the J gene TRBJ1-1, with 12 bases identical to TRBD1. Germline loops: CDR1 WSHSY, CDR2 SAAADI. Trimming at V came to 5 bases and at J to 0 bases, leaving 4 bases not matched to a gene. This CDR3 spans 16 amino acids. The CDR3 spells CASSSGTGGMNTEAFF. In nucleotides, the CDR3 is TGCGCCAGCAGTTCCGGGACAGGGGGCATGAACACTGAAGCTTTCTTT.

The chain recombines TRBV29-1 with TRBJ1-5; D is ambiguous. Trimming cost V 7 bases and J 4 bases, with 11 bases left between them. Germline V gene lookup returns CDR1 SQVTM and CDR2 ANQGSEA. The CDR3 length is 12 residues. Here the CDR3 DNA reads TGCAGCGCCGGGGAGCGGAATCAGCCCCAGCATTTT. Its protein is CSAGERNQPQHF.

The V call is TRBV7-8, the J call TRBJ1-5, with D uncertain. Germline V lookup: CDR1 SGHVS, CDR2 FQNEAQ. The ends were cut back, 6 bases at V and 7 bases at J, with 13 bases in the middle. CDR3 length: 13 residues. The CDR3 DNA is TGTGCCAGCAGTTGGGTGGCGGGACAGCCCCAGCATTTT. Translated, it gives CASSWVAGQPQHF.

V is TRBV25-1 and J is TRBJ1-3; D is undetermined. Between the trimmed V and J ends, which lost 1 base and 4 bases, there was a span of 8 bases. There are 14 residues in the CDR3. The germline CDR1 and CDR2 sequences are MGHDK and SYGVNS. DNA for the CDR3: TGTGCCAGCAGTGAATCGCAGGTCGGAAACACCATATATTTT. This sequence encodes CASSESQVGNTIYF.

The rearrangement links TRBV5-1 to TRBJ2-5, with 7 bases that match TRBD1. This CDR3 is built from 13 residues. Germline lookup yields CDR1 SGHRS and CDR2 YFSETQ. Germline trimming cut 1 base from V and 3 bases from J; bases unmatched to any gene: 0. CDR3 coding DNA: TGCGCCAGCAGCTTGACAGGGGAAGAGACCCAGTACTTC. Translating it yields CASSLTGEETQYF.

The rearrangement uses TRBV7-3 and TRBJ2-2; perhaps TRBD1 as D (6 bases). The V gene's germline CDR1 is SGHTA and CDR2 FQGTGA. The CDR3 sequence is 13 residues long. The ends were cut back, 3 bases at V and 13 bases at J, with 15 bases in the middle. The DNA for the CDR3 is TGTGCCAGCAGCTTTCTACAGGACAGCACGCTGTTTTTT. This encodes CASSFLQDSTLFF.

The chain has TRBV6-4 and TRBJ1-5, with D uncertain. CDR1 and CDR2 from the germline V gene are MRHNA and SNTAGT. V was cut by 2 bases and J by 7 bases, with 18 bases left in between. The CDR3 spans 16 residues. The CDR3 sequence: CASSDEKGRGGQPQHF. The CDR3 DNA reads as TGTGCCAGCAGTGACGAAAAGGGCCGCGGAGGCCAGCCCCAGCATTTT.

The rearrangement uses TRBV7-8 and TRBJ2-5, with D tentatively TRBD2 (6 bases). The germline CDR1 and CDR2 sequences are SGHVS and FQNEAQ. V was clipped by 3 bases and J by 4 bases, with 12 bases between them. This CDR3 comprises 14 residues. This CDR3 is CASSFQDYRETQYF. The DNA for the CDR3 is TGTGCCAGCAGCTTTCAGGACTATCGAGAGACCCAGTACTTC.